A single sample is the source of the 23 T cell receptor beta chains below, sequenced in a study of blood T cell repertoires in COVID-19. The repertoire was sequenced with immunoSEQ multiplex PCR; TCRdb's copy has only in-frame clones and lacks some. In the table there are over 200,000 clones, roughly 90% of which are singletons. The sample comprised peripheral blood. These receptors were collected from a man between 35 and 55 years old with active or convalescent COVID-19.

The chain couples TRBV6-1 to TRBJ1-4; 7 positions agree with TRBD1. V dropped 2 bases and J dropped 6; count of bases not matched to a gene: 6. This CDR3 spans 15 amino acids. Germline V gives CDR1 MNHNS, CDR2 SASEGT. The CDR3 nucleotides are TGTGCCAGCAGTGAATATAAGGGGGCCTATGAAAAACTGTTTTTT. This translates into CASSEYKGAYEKLFF.

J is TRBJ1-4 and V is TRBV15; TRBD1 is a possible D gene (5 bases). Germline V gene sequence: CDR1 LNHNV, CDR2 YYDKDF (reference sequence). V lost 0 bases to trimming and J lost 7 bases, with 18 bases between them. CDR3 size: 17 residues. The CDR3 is CATSRDFGRAGREKLFF. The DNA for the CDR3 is TGTGCCACCAGCAGAGATTTTGGTCGCGCAGGGCGTGAAAAACTGTTTTTT.

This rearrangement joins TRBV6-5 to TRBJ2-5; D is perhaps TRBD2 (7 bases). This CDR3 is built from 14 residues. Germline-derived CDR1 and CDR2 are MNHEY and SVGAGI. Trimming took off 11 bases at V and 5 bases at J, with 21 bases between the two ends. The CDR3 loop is CAAHVRGGGETQYF. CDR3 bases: TGTGCCGCCCACGTTAGGGGGGGCGGTGAGACCCAGTACTTC.

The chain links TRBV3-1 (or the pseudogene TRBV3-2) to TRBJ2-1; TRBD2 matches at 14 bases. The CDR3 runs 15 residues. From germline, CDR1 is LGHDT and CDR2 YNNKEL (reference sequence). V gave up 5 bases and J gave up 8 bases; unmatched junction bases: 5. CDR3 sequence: CASSATSGRVDEQFF. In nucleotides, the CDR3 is TGTGCCAGCAGCGCGACTAGCGGGAGGGTCGATGAGCAGTTCTTC.

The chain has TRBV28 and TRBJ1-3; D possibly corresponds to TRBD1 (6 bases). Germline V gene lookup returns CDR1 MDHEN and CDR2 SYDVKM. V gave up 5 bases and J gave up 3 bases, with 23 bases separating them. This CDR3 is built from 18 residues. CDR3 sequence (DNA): TGTGCCAGCAGTCTCGTTATCGTCCCGGACAGCTTTGGAAACACCATATATTTT. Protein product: CASSLVIVPDSFGNTIYF.

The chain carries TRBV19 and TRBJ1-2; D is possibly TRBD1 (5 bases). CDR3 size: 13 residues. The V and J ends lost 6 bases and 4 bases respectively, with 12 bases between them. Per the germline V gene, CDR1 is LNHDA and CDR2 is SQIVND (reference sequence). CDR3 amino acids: CASSPTGPYGYTF. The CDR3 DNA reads TGTGCCAGTAGCCCAACAGGTCCCTATGGCTACACCTTC.

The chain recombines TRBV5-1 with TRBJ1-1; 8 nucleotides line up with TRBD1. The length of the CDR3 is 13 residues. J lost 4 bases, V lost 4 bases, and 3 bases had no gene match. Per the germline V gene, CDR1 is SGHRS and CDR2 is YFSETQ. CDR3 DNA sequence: TGCGCCAGCAGCGCCAGGGGGCCCACTGAAGCTTTCTTT. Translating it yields CASSARGPTEAFF.

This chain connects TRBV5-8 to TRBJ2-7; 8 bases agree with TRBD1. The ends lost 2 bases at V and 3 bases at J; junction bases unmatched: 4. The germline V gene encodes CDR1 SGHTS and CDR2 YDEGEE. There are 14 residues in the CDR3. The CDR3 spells CASSFSQGDYEQYF. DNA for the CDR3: TGTGCCAGCAGCTTCTCACAGGGGGACTACGAGCAGTACTTC. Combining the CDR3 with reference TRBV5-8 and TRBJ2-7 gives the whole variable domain EAGVTQSPTHLIKTRGQQATLRCSPISGHTSVYWYQQALGLGLQFLLWYDEGEERNRGNFPPRFSGRQFPNYSSELNVNALELEDSALYLCASSFSQGDYEQYFGPGTRLTVT.

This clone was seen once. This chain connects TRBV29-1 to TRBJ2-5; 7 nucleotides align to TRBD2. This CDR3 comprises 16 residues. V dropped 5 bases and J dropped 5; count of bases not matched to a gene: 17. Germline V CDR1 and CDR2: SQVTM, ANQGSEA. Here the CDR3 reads CSVPPSGAPYGETQYF. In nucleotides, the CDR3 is TGCAGCGTTCCGCCGAGCGGGGCCCCCTATGGGGAGACCCAGTACTTC. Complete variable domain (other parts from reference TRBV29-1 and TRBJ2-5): SAVISQKPSRDICQRGTSLTIQCQVDSQVTMMFWYRQQPGQSLTLIATANQGSEATYESGFVIDKFPISRPNLTFSTLTVSNMSPEDSSIYLCSVPPSGAPYGETQYFGPGTRLLVL.

The CDR3 DNA is TGTGCCAGCAGTACATTTTATCTTGGGAGCTCTGGAAACACCATATATTTT. Its protein product is CASSTFYLGSSGNTIYF. V is TRBV2 and J is TRBJ1-3; D unresolved. This CDR3 has 17 amino acids. Trimming took 5 bases from V and 0 from J, leaving 17 bases between them. CDR1 and CDR2 from the germline V gene are SNHLY and FYNNEI.

CDR3: CASSLAWAGGSEQYF. The CDR3 DNA reads as TGTGCCAGCAGCTTAGCCTGGGCGGGCGGATCCGAGCAGTACTTC. V and J are TRBV11-2 and TRBJ2-7; the D gene is possibly TRBD2 (5 bases). The germline V gene has CDR1 SGHAT and CDR2 FQNNGV. Trimming shortened V by 1 base and J by 6 bases, and 16 bases separated the two germline ends. This CDR3 comprises 15 residues.

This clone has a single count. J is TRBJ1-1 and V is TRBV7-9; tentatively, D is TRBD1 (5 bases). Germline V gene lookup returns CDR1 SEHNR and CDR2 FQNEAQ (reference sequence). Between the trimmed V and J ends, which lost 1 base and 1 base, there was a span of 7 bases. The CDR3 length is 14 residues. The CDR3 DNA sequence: TGTGCCAGCAGCTTAGGGCAGGGGAACACTGAAGCTTTCTTT. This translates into CASSLGQGNTEAFF.

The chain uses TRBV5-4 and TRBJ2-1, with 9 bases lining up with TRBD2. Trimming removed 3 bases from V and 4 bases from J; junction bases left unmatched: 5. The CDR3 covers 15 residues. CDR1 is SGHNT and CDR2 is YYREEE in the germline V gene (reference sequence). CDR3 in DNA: TGTGCCAGCAGCTCATTAGCGGGGGCTTACAATGAGCAGTTCTTC. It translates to CASSSLAGAYNEQFF.

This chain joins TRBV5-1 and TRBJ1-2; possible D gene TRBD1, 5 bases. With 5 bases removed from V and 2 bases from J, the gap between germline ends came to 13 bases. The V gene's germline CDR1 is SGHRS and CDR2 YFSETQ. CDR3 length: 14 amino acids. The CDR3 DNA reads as TGCGCCAGCAGTGCGGGGGGTGGAAACTATGGCTACACCTTC. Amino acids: CASSAGGGNYGYTF. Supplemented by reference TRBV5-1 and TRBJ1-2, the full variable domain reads KAGVTQTPRYLIKTRGQQVTLSCSPISGHRSVSWYQQTPGQGLQFLFEYFSETQRNKGNFPGRFSGRQFSNSRSEMNVSTLELGDSALYLCASSAGGGNYGYTFGSGTRLTVV.

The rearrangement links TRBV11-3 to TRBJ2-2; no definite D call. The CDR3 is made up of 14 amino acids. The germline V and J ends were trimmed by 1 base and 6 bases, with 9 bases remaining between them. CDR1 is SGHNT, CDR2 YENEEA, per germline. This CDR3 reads CASSLVTSAGELFF. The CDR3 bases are TGTGCCAGCAGCTTAGTTACCAGCGCCGGGGAGCTGTTTTTT.

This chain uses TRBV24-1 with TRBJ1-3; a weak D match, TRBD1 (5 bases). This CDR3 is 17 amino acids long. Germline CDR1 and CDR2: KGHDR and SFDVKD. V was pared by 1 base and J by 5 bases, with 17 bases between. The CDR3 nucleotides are TGTGCCACCAGTGATTTTCACAGGACGAAACTTAGAAACACCATATATTTT. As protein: CATSDFHRTKLRNTIYF.

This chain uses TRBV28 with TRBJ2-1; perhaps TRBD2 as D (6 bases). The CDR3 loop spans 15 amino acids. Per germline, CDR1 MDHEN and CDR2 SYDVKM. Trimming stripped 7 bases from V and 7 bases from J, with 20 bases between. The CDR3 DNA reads TGTGCCAGCACCGCGGGGACGTTCTCTAGGAATGAGCAGTTCTTC. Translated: CASTAGTFSRNEQFF.

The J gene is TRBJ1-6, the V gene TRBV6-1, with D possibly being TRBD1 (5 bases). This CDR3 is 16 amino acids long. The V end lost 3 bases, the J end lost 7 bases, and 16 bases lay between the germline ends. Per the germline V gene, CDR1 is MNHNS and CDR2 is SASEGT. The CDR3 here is CASSDRQSYQNSPLHF. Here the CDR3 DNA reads TGTGCCAGCAGTGACCGACAGAGCTACCAGAATTCACCCCTCCACTTT.

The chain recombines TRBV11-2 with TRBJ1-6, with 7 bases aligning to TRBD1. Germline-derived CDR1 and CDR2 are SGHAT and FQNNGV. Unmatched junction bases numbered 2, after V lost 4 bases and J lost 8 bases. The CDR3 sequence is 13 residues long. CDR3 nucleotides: TGTGCCAGCAGCTCCCAGGGGGATTCACCCCTCCACTTT. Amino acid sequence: CASSSQGDSPLHF.

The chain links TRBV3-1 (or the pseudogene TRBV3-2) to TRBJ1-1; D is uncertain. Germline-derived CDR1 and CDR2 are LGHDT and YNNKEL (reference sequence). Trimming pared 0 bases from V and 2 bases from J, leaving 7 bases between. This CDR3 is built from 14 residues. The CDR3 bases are TGTGCCAGCAGCCAAGAGTTGGCTAACACTGAAGCTTTCTTT. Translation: CASSQELANTEAFF.

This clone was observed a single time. CDR3 DNA sequence: TGTGCCAGCAGTAAGGACGGACACCCGTCCTACGAGCAGTACTTC. Translated: CASSKDGHPSYEQYF. The chain uses TRBV2 and TRBJ2-7, with D perhaps matching TRBD1 (5 bases). Trimming stripped 5 bases from V and 1 base from J, with 15 bases between. The CDR3 loop spans 15 amino acids. CDR1 SNHLY and CDR2 FYNNEI come from the germline V gene.

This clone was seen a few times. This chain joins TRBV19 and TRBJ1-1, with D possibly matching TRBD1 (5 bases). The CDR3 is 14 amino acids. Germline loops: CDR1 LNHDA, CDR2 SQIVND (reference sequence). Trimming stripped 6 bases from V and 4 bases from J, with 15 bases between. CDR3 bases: TGTGCCAGTAGCATCACAGGAACGGGCACTGAAGCTTTCTTT. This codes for CASSITGTGTEAFF.

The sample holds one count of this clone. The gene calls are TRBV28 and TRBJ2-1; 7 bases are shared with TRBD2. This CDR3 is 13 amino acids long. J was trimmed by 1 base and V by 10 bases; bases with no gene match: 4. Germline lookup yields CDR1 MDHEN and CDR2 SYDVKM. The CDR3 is CATSGISYNEQFF. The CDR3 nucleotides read TGTGCCACCAGCGGGATTTCCTACAATGAGCAGTTCTTC.